In its sample, the clone carrying this TCR beta chain was seen many times. Its antigen is not known. The data are from a study of T cell repertoires in cytomegalovirus infection. Study-level background: Public signatures in TCR beta pointed to CMV infection and matching HLA type. The study's findings and limits: HLA-C-restricted, CMV-specific TCR beta clonotypes were dominant ex vivo.

V was pared by 2 bases and J by 4 bases, with 9 bases between. CDR3 length: 14 amino acids. Germline-derived CDR1 and CDR2 are SGHAT and FQNNGV. Using its own MiXCR run on the reads, TCRdb lists one record per CDR3 protein. The data show fewer than 350,000 distinct CDR3 sequences, 9.5% seen once. The receptor was derived from a human donor in good health (CMV status not recorded). Some clones in this sample may be carry-over from other donors' samples. The J gene is TRBJ2-1, the V gene TRBV11-2; D is undetermined. What was sequenced was PBMCs. The CDR3 DNA reads as TGTGCCAGCAGCTTATTGGGTGCGTACAATGAGCAGTTCTTC. Its translation is CASSLLGAYNEQFF.